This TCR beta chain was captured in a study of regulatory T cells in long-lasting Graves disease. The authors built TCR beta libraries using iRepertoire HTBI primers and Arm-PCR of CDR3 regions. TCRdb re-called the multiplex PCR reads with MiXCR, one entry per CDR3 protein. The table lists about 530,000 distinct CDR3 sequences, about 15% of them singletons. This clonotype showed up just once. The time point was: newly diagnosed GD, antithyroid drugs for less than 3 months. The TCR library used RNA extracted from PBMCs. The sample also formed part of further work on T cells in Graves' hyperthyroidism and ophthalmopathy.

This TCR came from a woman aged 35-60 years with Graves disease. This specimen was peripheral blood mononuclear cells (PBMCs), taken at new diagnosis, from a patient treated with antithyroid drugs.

The CDR3 spells CASSESDGPNSPLHF. The CDR3 DNA sequence: TGCGCCAGCAGTGAGTCCGACGGGCCCAATTCACCCCTCCACTTT. The gene calls are TRBV10-1 and TRBJ1-6; D gene uncertain. V gave up 0 bases and J gave up 7 bases, with 10 bases separating them. The germline gives CDR1 WNHNN, CDR2 SYGVQD (reference sequence). The CDR3 extends over 15 amino acids.